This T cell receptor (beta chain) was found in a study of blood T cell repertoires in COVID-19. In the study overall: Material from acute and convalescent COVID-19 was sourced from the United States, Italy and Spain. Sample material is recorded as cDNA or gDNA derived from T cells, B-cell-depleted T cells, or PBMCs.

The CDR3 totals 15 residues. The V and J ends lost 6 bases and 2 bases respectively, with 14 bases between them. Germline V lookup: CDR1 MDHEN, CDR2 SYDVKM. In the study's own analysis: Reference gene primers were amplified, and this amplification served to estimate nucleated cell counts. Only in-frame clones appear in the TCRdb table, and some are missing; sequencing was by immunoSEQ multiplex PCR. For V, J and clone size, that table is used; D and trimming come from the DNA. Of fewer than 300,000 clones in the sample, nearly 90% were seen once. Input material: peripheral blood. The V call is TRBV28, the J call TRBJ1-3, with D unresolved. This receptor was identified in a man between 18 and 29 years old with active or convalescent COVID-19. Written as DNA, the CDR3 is TGTGCCAGCAGGAAAGCGGGTCCCGCTGGAAACACCATATATTTT. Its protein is CASRKAGPAGNTIYF.